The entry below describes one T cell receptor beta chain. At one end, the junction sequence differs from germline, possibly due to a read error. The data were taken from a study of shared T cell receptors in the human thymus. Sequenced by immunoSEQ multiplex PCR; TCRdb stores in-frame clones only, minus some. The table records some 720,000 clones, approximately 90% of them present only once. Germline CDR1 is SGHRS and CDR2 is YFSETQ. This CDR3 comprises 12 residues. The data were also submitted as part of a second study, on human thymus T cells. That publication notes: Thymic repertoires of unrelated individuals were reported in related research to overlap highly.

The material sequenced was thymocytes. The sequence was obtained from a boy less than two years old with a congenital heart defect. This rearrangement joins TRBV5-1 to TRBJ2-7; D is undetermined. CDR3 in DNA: TGCGCCAGCAGCCCAGGAAGGCCATCTAACTGCTTC. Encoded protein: CASSPGRPSNCF.